The 3 T cell receptor beta chains below were found in one sample sequenced in a study of blood T cell repertoires in COVID-19. TCRdb's copy holds only in-frame clones and misses some; the assay was immunoSEQ multiplex PCR. This repertoire shows 450,000 to 500,000 clones, approximately 86% found once; its top ten account for 8% to 9.5%. Sequenced: PBMCs or T cells enriched from blood (not recorded which). These receptor sequences come from a woman aged 60-75 years who had recovered from COVID-19.

This chain connects TRBV14 to TRBJ2-3; weak D call: TRBD2 (7 bases). Germline values: CDR1 SGHDN, CDR2 FVKESK. V was trimmed by 1 base and J by 4 bases, leaving 15 bases between them. The length of the CDR3 is 16 residues. CDR3 amino acids: CASSQVPRGAADTQYF. Here the CDR3 DNA reads TGTGCCAGCAGCCAAGTCCCTCGGGGGGCCGCAGATACGCAGTATTTT.

The chain combines TRBV7-9 with TRBJ1-1, with a tentative D call TRBD1 (5 bases). Trimming stripped 3 bases from V and 9 bases from J, with 14 bases between. CDR1 SEHNR and CDR2 FQNEAQ come from the germline V gene (reference sequence). The CDR3 has 13 residues. CDR3 DNA: TGTGCCAGCAGCTTTACCGCTGGACATCAAGCTTTCTTT. Translated: CASSFTAGHQAFF. The full variable domain, its missing parts supplied by reference TRBV7-9 and TRBJ1-1, is DTGVSQNPRHKITKRGQNVTFRCDPISEHNRLYWYRQTLGQGPEFLTYFQNEAQLEKSRLLSDRFSAERPKGSFSTLEIQRTEQGDSAMYLCASSFTAGHQAFFGQGTRLTVV.

V and J are TRBV7-2 and TRBJ1-5; D is unresolved. Looked up from germline, CDR1 is SGHTA and CDR2 is FQGNSA. CDR3 size: 17 residues. The V end lost 5 bases, the J end lost 0 bases, and 17 bases lay between the germline ends. DNA of the CDR3: TGTGCCAGCAGCCTCCATGTGAAGATCTATAGCAATCAGCCCCAGCATTTT. It yields the protein CASSLHVKIYSNQPQHF.